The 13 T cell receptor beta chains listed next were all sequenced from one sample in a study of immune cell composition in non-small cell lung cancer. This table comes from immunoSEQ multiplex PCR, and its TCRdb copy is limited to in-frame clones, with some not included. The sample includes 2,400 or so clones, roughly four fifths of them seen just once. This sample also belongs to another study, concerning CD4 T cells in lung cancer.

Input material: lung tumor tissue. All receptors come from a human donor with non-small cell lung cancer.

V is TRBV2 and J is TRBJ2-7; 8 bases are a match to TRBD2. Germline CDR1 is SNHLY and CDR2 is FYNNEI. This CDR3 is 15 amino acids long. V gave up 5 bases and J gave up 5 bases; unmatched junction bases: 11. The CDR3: CASSQRGLVEDEQYF. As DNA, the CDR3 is TGTGCCAGCAGTCAAAGGGGACTAGTAGAAGACGAGCAGTACTTC.

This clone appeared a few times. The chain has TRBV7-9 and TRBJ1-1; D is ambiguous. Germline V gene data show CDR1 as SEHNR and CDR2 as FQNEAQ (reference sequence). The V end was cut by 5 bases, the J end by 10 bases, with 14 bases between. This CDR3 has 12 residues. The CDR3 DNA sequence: TGTGCCAGCAGCCGCGACCGGGGTCCAGCTTTCTTT. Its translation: CASSRDRGPAFF.

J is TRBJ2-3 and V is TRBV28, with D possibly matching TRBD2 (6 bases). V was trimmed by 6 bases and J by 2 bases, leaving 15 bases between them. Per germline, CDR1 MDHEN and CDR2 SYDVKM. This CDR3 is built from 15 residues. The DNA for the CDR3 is TGTGCCAGCAGAATCGGGACTCTACTCACAGATACGCAGTATTTT. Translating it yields CASRIGTLLTDTQYF.

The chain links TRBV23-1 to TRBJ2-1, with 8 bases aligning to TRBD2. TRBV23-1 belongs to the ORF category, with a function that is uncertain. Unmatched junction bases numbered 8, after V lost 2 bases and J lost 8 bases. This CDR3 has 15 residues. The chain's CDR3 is CASSQRSGGPDEQFF. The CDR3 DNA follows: TGCGCCAGCAGTCAACGGTCGGGAGGGCCAGATGAGCAGTTCTTC.

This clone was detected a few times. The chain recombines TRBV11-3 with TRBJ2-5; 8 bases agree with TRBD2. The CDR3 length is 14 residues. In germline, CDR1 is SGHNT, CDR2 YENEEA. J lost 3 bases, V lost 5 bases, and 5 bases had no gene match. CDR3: CASSASGLEETQYF. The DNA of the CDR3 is TGTGCCAGCAGCGCTAGCGGGTTAGAAGAGACCCAGTACTTC.

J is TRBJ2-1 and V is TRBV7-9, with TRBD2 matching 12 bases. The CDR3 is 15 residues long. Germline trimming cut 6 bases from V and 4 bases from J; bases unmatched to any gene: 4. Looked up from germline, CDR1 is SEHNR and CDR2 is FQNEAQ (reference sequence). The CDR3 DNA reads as TGTGCCAGCAGATCTAGCGGGAGGGGGTACAATGAGCAGTTCTTC. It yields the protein CASRSSGRGYNEQFF.

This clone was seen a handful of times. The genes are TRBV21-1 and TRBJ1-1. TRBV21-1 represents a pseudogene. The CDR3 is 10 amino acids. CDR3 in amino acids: CARAGTEAFF. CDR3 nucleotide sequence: TGTGCCAGGGCCGGGACTGAAGCTTTCTTT.

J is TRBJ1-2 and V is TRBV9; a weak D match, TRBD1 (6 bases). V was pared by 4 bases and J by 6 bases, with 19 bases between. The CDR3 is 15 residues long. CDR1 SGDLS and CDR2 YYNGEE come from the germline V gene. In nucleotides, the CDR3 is TGTGCCAGCAGCCCTCGATCCGCCAGGGGTCATGGCTACACCTTC. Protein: CASSPRSARGHGYTF.

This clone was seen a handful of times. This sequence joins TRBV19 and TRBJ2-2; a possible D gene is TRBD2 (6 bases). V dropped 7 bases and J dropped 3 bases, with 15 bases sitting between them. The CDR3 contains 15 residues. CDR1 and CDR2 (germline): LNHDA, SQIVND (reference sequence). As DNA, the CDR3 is TGTGCCAGTACCCCTAGCGTCGGGGACACCGGGGAGCTGTTTTTT. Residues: CASTPSVGDTGELFF.

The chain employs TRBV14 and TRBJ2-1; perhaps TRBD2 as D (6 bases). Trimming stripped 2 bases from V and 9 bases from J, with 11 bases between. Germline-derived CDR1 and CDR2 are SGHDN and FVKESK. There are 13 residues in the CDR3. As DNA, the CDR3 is TGTGCCAGCAGCCAATCGTCCGGGGGTGAGCAGTTCTTC. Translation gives CASSQSSGGEQFF.

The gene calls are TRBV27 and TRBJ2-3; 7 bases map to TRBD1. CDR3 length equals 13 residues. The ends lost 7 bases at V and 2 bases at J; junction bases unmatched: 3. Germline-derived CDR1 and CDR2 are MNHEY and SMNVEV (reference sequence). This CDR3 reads CASKGQPTDTQYF. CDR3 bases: TGTGCCAGCAAGGGACAGCCCACAGATACGCAGTATTTT.

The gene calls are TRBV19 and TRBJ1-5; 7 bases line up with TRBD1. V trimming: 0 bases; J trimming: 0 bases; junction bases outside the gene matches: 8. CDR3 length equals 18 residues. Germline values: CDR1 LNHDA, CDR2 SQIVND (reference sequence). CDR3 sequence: CASSIEGPGGYSNQPQHF. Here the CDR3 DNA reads TGTGCCAGTAGTATAGAGGGGCCAGGGGGATATAGCAATCAGCCCCAGCATTTT.

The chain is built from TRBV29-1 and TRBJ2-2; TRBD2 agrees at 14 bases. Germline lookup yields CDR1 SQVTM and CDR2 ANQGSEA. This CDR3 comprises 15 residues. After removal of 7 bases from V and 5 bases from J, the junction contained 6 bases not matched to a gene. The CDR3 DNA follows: TGCAGCGCTGGGACTAGCGGGAGCTGGACCGGGGAGCTGTTTTTT. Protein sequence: CSAGTSGSWTGELFF.